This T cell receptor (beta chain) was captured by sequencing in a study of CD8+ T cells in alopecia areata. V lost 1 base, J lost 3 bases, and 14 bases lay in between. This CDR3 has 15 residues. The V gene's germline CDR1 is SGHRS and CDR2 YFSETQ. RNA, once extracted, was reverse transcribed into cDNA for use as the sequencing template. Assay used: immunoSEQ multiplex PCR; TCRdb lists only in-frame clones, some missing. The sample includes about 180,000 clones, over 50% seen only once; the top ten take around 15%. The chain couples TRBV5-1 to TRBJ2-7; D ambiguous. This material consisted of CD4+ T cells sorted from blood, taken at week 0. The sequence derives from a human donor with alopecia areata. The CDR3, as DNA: TGCGCCAGCAGCTTGAGGGCCCCGGCGATCTACGAGCAGTACTTC. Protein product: CASSLRAPAIYEQYF.